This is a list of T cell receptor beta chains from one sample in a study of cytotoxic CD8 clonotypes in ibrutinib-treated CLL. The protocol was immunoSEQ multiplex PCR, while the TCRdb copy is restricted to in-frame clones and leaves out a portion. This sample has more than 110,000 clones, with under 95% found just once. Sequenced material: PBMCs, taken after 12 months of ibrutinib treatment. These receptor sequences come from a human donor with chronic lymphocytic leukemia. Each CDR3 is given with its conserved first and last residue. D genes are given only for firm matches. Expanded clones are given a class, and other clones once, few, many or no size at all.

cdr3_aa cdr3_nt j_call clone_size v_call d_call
CAWSVRGGELFF TGTGCCTGGAGTGTTAGGGGCGGGGAGCTGTTTTTT TRBJ2-2 . TRBV30 .
CASSYPGQLNEQFF TGTGCCAGCAGTTACCCGGGACAGCTTAATGAGCAGTTCTTC TRBJ2-1 . TRBV6-5 TRBD1
CASSIDYGSTNEKLFF TGTGCCAGTAGTATAGATTACGGTTCAACTAATGAAAAACTGTTTTTT TRBJ1-4 . TRBV19 .
CASGQGFGGANVLTF TGTGCCAGCGGACAGGGGTTTGGTGGGGCCAACGTCCTGACTTTC TRBJ2-6 . TRBV2 TRBD1
CASSPRKGSGYTF TGTGCCAGCAGTCCTAGAAAGGGATCTGGCTACACCTTC TRBJ1-2 . TRBV28 .
CASSRQSQGGAGQPQHF TGTGCCAGCAGCCGACAAAGCCAAGGGGGCGCAGGTCAGCCCCAGCATTTT TRBJ1-5 . TRBV7-9 TRBD1
CASSLEYYPYEQYF TGTGCCAGCAGCTTAGAGTACTATCCCTACGAGCAGTACTTC TRBJ2-7 . TRBV7-9 .
CASSFEERGYTF TGTGCCAGCAGTTTCGAGGAACGTGGCTACACCTTC TRBJ1-2 . TRBV28 .
CASEGGRPMNTEAFF TGTGCCAGCGAGGGGGGCAGACCAATGAACACTGAAGCTTTCTTT TRBJ1-1 . TRBV28 .
CASSSAQGGYNEQFF TGTGCCAGCAGTTCGGCACAGGGGGGTTACAATGAGCAGTTCTTC TRBJ2-1 . TRBV28 TRBD1
CASSSGLAGDEQYF TGTGCCAGCAGCTCGGGACTAGCGGGAGACGAGCAGTACTTC TRBJ2-7 . TRBV7-8 TRBD2
CASSFSNSGNTIYF TGTGCCAGCAGTTTCTCAAACTCTGGAAACACCATATATTTT TRBJ1-3 . TRBV28 .
CASSFEVGEQFF TGTGCCAGCAGCTTTGAAGTGGGAGAGCAGTTCTTC TRBJ2-1 . TRBV11-3 .
CAISGKTYNEQFF TGTGCCATCAGCGGCAAGACCTACAATGAGCAGTTCTTC TRBJ2-1 . TRBV10-3 .
CASSSGLVGQETQYF TGTGCCAGCAGCTCCGGACTCGTGGGGCAAGAGACCCAGTACTTC TRBJ2-5 . TRBV6-5 .
CASSLALGDTEAFF TGTGCCAGCAGTTTGGCTTTGGGGGACACTGAAGCTTTCTTT TRBJ1-1 . TRBV28 .
CASSGGQGNTEAFF TGTGCCAGCAGCGGGGGACAGGGGAACACTGAAGCTTTCTTT TRBJ1-1 . TRBV9 TRBD1
CASSLFAHGNYGYTF TGTGCCAGCAGCTTGTTCGCCCACGGGAACTATGGCTACACCTTC TRBJ1-2 . TRBV5-4 .
CASSDRMGGNTIYF TGTGCCAGCAGCGACAGGATGGGCGGAAACACCATATATTTT TRBJ1-3 . TRBV7-9 .
CASSLFDRDNDIQYF TGCGCCAGCAGCTTGTTCGACCGGGACAATGACATTCAGTACTTC TRBJ2-4 once TRBV5-1 .
CSVVHPSSGANVLTF TGCAGCGTTGTTCACCCGAGCTCTGGGGCCAACGTCCTGACTTTC TRBJ2-6 . TRBV29-1 .
CASGTRWTGLNEQFF TGTGCCAGCGGAACCCGGTGGACAGGCTTAAATGAGCAGTTCTTC TRBJ2-1 . TRBV27 TRBD1
CASPPLRGRDNTEAFF TGTGCCAGTCCGCCTCTGCGGGGACGAGATAACACTGAAGCTTTCTTT TRBJ1-1 . TRBV19 .
CASRPTGVSTYEQYF TGTGCCAGCAGGCCGACAGGGGTCTCAACCTACGAGCAGTACTTC TRBJ2-7 once TRBV28 TRBD1
CASSSPVTEAFF TGTGCCAGCAGCTCTCCCGTTACTGAAGCTTTCTTT TRBJ1-1 . TRBV7-9 .
CASSPRAGELFF TGTGCCAGCAGCCCCAGGGCCGGGGAGCTGTTTTTT TRBJ2-2 . TRBV6-5 .
CASSRGTAYEQYF TGTGCCAGCAGCCGCGGGACTGCTTACGAGCAGTACTTC TRBJ2-7 . TRBV7-3 .
CSVCGQLNTGELFF TGCAGCGTTTGTGGGCAGTTGAACACCGGGGAGCTGTTTTTT TRBJ2-2 . TRBV29-1 .
CASSQDWQNSEKLFF TGCGCCAGCAGCCAAGATTGGCAGAACAGTGAAAAACTGTTTTTT TRBJ1-4 . TRBV4-1 .
CASREQLASYNEQFF TGTGCCAGTAGAGAACAGCTAGCGTCCTACAATGAGCAGTTCTTC TRBJ2-1 . TRBV19 .
CASSLLSEQFF TGTGCCAGCAGTTTGTTAAGTGAGCAGTTCTTC TRBJ2-1 . TRBV28 .
CASSRSQGILNNEQYF TGTGCCAGTAGTAGAAGCCAGGGGATACTGAACAACGAGCAGTACTTC TRBJ2-7 . TRBV19 .
CASTTVGEVEAFF TGTGCCAGCACCACAGTCGGGGAGGTTGAAGCTTTCTTT TRBJ1-1 . TRBV28 .
CSVSSMGAYGYTF TGCAGCGTAAGTTCTATGGGCGCGTATGGCTACACCTTC TRBJ1-2 . TRBV29-1 .
CASSSEVGFERKTQYF TGTGCCAGCAGTTCCGAAGTAGGTTTCGAAAGGAAGACCCAGTACTTC TRBJ2-5 . TRBV28 .
CASGLTGAGELFF TGTGCTAGTGGTTTAACTGGCGCCGGGGAGCTGTTTTTT TRBJ2-2 once TRBV12-5 .
CASRSSGPQGEQYF TGTGCCAGCAGAAGTTCGGGCCCCCAAGGCGAGCAGTACTTC TRBJ2-7 . TRBV6-5 .
CASSRPAEKLFF TGTGCCAGCAGCCGCCCGGCAGAAAAACTGTTTTTT TRBJ1-4 . TRBV27 .
CASMGHTEQFF TGTGCCAGCATGGGCCATACTGAGCAGTTCTTC TRBJ2-1 . TRBV25-1 .
CASRATEGISSEAFF TGTGCCAGCCGAGCCACGGAGGGGATTTCTTCTGAAGCTTTCTTT TRBJ1-1 . TRBV2 .
CSVGGVGTDTQYF TGCAGCGTTGGTGGGGTCGGCACAGATACGCAGTATTTT TRBJ2-3 . TRBV29-1 .
CASSLARTRQAPYEQYF TGTGCCAGCAGCTTAGCTAGGACCAGGCAAGCCCCGTACGAGCAGTACTTC TRBJ2-7 . TRBV7-9 .
CASSVRPGGNEQFF TGTGCCAGCAGCGTCCGTCCGGGGGGGAATGAGCAGTTCTTC TRBJ2-1 . TRBV27 TRBD2
CASSLHRGGGDTQYF TGTGCCAGCAGCTTACACAGGGGCGGTGGAGATACGCAGTATTTT TRBJ2-3 . TRBV11-3 TRBD1
CASSVSGQVYEQYF TGTGCCAGCAGCGTATCGGGACAAGTCTACGAGCAGTACTTC TRBJ2-7 . TRBV7-2 .
CSVGDSYNQPQHF TGCAGCGTTGGGGACAGCTACAATCAGCCCCAGCATTTT TRBJ1-5 . TRBV29-1 TRBD1
CSVVGGNEQFF TGCAGCGTTGTAGGAGGCAATGAGCAGTTCTTC TRBJ2-1 . TRBV29-1 .
CATQGSGTDTQYF TGTGCCACCCAGGGTTCGGGCACAGATACGCAGTATTTT TRBJ2-3 . TRBV2 .
CASSRQGLDTGELFF TGTGCCAGCAGTCGACAGGGGTTGGACACCGGGGAGCTGTTTTTT TRBJ2-2 . TRBV6-6 TRBD1
CASSLIVSGSARGSYNEQFF TGTGCCAGCAGTTTAATCGTAAGCGGGAGCGCACGGGGCTCCTACAATGAGCAGTTCTTC TRBJ2-1 once TRBV27 TRBD2
CASSEGRTNQPQHF TGTGCCAGCAGTGAAGGAAGGACCAATCAGCCCCAGCATTTT TRBJ1-5 once TRBV2 .
CASSPMTDTQYF TGTGCCAGCAGCCCAATGACAGATACGCAGTATTTT TRBJ2-3 . TRBV13 .
CASSHGGTGTYNEQFF TGTGCCAGCAGCCATGGTGGGACCGGGACATACAATGAGCAGTTCTTC TRBJ2-1 . TRBV11-3 .
CASSLVGAYSNQPQHF TGTGCCAGCAGCCTCGTAGGGGCATATAGCAATCAGCCCCAGCATTTT TRBJ1-5 . TRBV7-2 .